These 32 T cell receptor beta chains were sequenced from one sample in a study of cytomegalovirus exposure and HLA in healthy donors. Generated by immunoSEQ multiplex PCR, the TCRdb table keeps only in-frame clones and is missing some. Here the sample spans about 360,000 clones, 70% to 90% being singletons. Sequencing input: PBMCs. The origin of the receptors is a woman aged 18-30 years in good health and CMV-seronegative.

This chain joins TRBV6-5 and TRBJ2-4, with 10 nucleotides matching TRBD1. J lost 6 bases, V lost 8 bases, and 10 bases had no gene match. This CDR3 has 15 amino acids. Germline CDR1 MNHEY, CDR2 SVGAGI. The CDR3 protein is CASARGQGLGNIQYF. The DNA of the CDR3 is TGTGCCAGCGCTCGGGGACAGGGGTTGGGAAACATTCAGTACTTC.

Only one count was recorded for this clone. This chain's CDR3 is CASSPDLRGNEKLFF. CDR3 nucleotides: TGTGCCAGCAGCCCGGATTTAAGGGGTAATGAAAAACTGTTTTTT. The genes are TRBV5-5 and TRBJ1-4, with a weak D call TRBD1 (5 bases). The CDR3 sequence is 15 residues long. V lost 4 bases to trimming and J lost 4 bases, with 14 bases between them. CDR1 SGHKS and CDR2 YYEKEE come from the germline V gene (reference sequence).

This clone was detected a few times. The rearrangement joins TRBV28 to TRBJ2-7, with 7 bases matching TRBD2. Germline trimming cut 8 bases from V and 3 bases from J; bases unmatched to any gene: 10. CDR1 and CDR2 from the germline V gene are MDHEN and SYDVKM. CDR3 length equals 14 residues. CDR3 residues: CASQVGGMVYEQYF. In nucleotides, the CDR3 is TGTGCCAGCCAAGTGGGGGGGATGGTCTACGAGCAGTACTTC.

The chain employs TRBV6-1 and TRBJ2-7; TRBD1 is a possible D gene (6 bases). Trimming removed 3 bases at V and 0 bases at J, with 15 bases between. The CDR3 length is 16 residues. Per germline, CDR1 MNHNS and CDR2 SASEGT. The CDR3 spells CASSELKGDPSYEQYF. The CDR3 bases are TGTGCCAGCAGTGAGCTCAAGGGGGACCCCTCCTACGAGCAGTACTTC.

This chain uses TRBV27 with TRBJ2-3; unclear D gene. Germline CDR1 reads MNHEY; CDR2 reads SMNVEV (reference sequence). V was shortened by 3 bases and J by 1 base, with 14 bases between the two germline ends. CDR3 length: 16 amino acids. This CDR3 is CASSFILVSGTDTQYF. The DNA for the CDR3 is TGTGCCAGCAGTTTTATTCTGGTATCGGGCACAGATACGCAGTATTTT.

The chain recombines TRBV5-1 with TRBJ2-4; TRBD1 matches 8 bases. The germline V gene encodes CDR1 SGHRS and CDR2 YFSETQ. This CDR3 comprises 14 residues. The V segment lost 7 bases and the J segment 7 bases; nucleotides outside the gene matches: 10. CDR3 bases: TGCGCCAGCGGTGACCGGGACAGGAGCAACATTCAGTACTTC. Protein product: CASGDRDRSNIQYF.

The genes are TRBV19 and TRBJ1-5, with 8 bases fitting TRBD1. The CDR3 has 17 residues. Germline V gene sequence: CDR1 LNHDA, CDR2 SQIVND (reference sequence). V shed 2 bases and J 5 bases; nucleotides not matched to a gene: 11. The CDR3 bases are TGTGCCAGTAGTATATGGTCCGGCTTACAGGGGGATCAGCCCCAGCATTTT. Its translation is CASSIWSGLQGDQPQHF.

The genes are TRBV29-1 and TRBJ2-2, with D tentatively TRBD2 (5 bases). This CDR3 comprises 15 residues. V shed 4 bases and J shed 5 bases, with 17 bases lying between them. Germline V gene lookup returns CDR1 SQVTM and CDR2 ANQGSEA. The CDR3 sequence is CSVVGSGKTTGELFF. The CDR3 nucleotides read TGCAGCGTTGTAGGTTCGGGGAAAACGACCGGGGAGCTGTTTTTT.

Points on this clone: Additional DNA sequences in this sample encode the identical CDR3. The rearrangement uses TRBV7-9 and TRBJ2-1; 7 bases are a match to TRBD2. CDR3 size: 16 residues. Losses at the gene ends were 0 bases for V and 5 bases for J; bases not matched to a gene: 7. CDR1 and CDR2 (germline): SEHNR, FQNEAQ (reference sequence). In nucleotides, the CDR3 is TGTGCCAGCAGCTTAGCTGGAGGGAGGGTAAACAATGAGCAGTTCTTC. Translating it yields CASSLAGGRVNNEQFF.

The chain couples TRBV14 to TRBJ2-1, with 12 bases identical to TRBD1. With V trimmed by 1 base and J by 8 bases, 3 bases remained unmatched. The germline CDR1 and CDR2 sequences are SGHDN and FVKESK. This CDR3 spans 15 amino acids. The CDR3 loop reads CASSQAGQGADEQFF. As DNA, the CDR3 is TGTGCCAGCAGCCAAGCGGGACAGGGGGCTGATGAGCAGTTCTTC.

V and J are TRBV11-2 and TRBJ2-1; 7 nucleotides match TRBD1. CDR1 is SGHAT, CDR2 FQNNGV, per germline. CDR3 length: 16 residues. After removal of 5 bases from V and 0 bases from J, the junction contained 7 bases not matched to a gene. The CDR3 DNA is TGTGCCAGCAGCAAAGGGGGCGTTCCCTCCTACAATGAGCAGTTCTTC. This codes for CASSKGGVPSYNEQFF.

V gene TRBV19 combines with J gene TRBJ2-4; perhaps TRBD1 as D (6 bases). The CDR3 contains 15 residues. V was shortened by 3 bases and J by 1 base, with 10 bases between the two germline ends. CDR1 is LNHDA and CDR2 is SQIVND in the germline V gene (reference sequence). CDR3 bases: TGTGCCAGTAGTATCGGCACAGGGGCCAAAAACATTCAGTACTTC. This sequence encodes CASSIGTGAKNIQYF.

This chain links TRBV2 with TRBJ2-2; 11 bases agree with TRBD1. Looked up from germline, CDR1 is SNHLY and CDR2 is FYNNEI. V was clipped by 8 bases and J by 4 bases; unmatched bases: 6. The CDR3 consists of 15 residues. CDR3 protein: CASPAGQGVTGELFF. The DNA of the CDR3 is TGTGCCAGCCCTGCGGGACAGGGGGTCACCGGGGAGCTGTTTTTT. The whole variable domain, filled in from reference TRBV2 and TRBJ2-2, reads EPEVTQTPSHQVTQMGQEVILRCVPISNHLYFYWYRQILGQKVEFLVSFYNNEISEKSEIFDDQFSVERPDGSNFTLKIRSTKLEDSAMYFCASPAGQGVTGELFFGEGSRLTVL.

This clone was picked up a small number of times. V gene TRBV28 combines with J gene TRBJ1-5; TRBD1 aligns across 7 bases. Germline CDR1 MDHEN, CDR2 SYDVKM. CDR3 length: 15 amino acids. V shed 2 bases and J 7 bases; nucleotides not matched to a gene: 8. The CDR3: CASSLEDRAGQPQHF. The CDR3 nucleotides are TGTGCCAGCAGTTTAGAAGACAGGGCGGGACAGCCCCAGCATTTT.

The V and J genes are TRBV7-3 and TRBJ2-3; D may be TRBD1 (6 bases). V was trimmed by 3 bases and J by 4 bases, leaving 8 bases between them. The length of the CDR3 is 13 residues. The germline V gene encodes CDR1 SGHTA and CDR2 FQGTGA. CDR3 in DNA: TGTGCCAGCAGCTTTGAGGGGGCAGATACGCAGTATTTT. Protein sequence: CASSFEGADTQYF. Full variable domain (remainder filled in from reference TRBV7-3 and TRBJ2-3): GAGVSQTPSNKVTEKGKYVELRCDPISGHTALYWYRQSLGQGPEFLIYFQGTGAADDSGLPNDRFFAVRPEGSVSTLKIQRTERGDSAVYLCASSFEGADTQYFGPGTRLTVL.

The chain recombines TRBV29-1 with TRBJ1-1; 9 bases fit TRBD1. The CDR3 contains 14 residues. Germline loops: CDR1 SQVTM, CDR2 ANQGSEA. J gave up 11 bases and V 6 bases, and 16 bases lay outside the gene matches. The CDR3 loop reads CSVHGTGSVGRAFF. CDR3 nucleotide sequence: TGCAGCGTACACGGGACAGGGAGTGTAGGAAGGGCTTTCTTT.

V and J are TRBV6-1 and TRBJ1-6; D gene uncertain. The germline V gene encodes CDR1 MNHNS and CDR2 SASEGT. V was pared by 6 bases and J by 3 bases, with 6 bases between. The CDR3 is 13 amino acids. CDR3 sequence (DNA): TGTGCCAGCAGAGAATACTATAATTCACCCCTCCACTTT. Its protein product is CASREYYNSPLHF.

The V and J genes are TRBV2 and TRBJ1-1, with TRBD1 matching 8 bases. Trimming took 6 bases from V and 1 from J; bases not matched to a gene: 13. The germline gives CDR1 SNHLY, CDR2 FYNNEI. There are 17 residues in the CDR3. The CDR3 nucleotides are TGTGCCAGCAGGTGGACAGGGAGTGAGAAGCGGAACACTGAAGCTTTCTTT. It codes for CASRWTGSEKRNTEAFF.

The chain is built from TRBV7-3 and TRBJ2-1; D is perhaps TRBD2 (6 bases). The CDR3 has 16 residues. V lost 2 bases, J lost 3 bases, and 14 bases lay in between. Germline V gene sequence: CDR1 SGHTA, CDR2 FQGTGA. The CDR3 coding sequence is TGTGCCAGCAGCTTACAGGGACTGAGTTTCTACAATGAGCAGTTCTTC. Translating gives CASSLQGLSFYNEQFF.

The J gene is TRBJ2-5, the V gene TRBV9; D is perhaps TRBD2 (6 bases). Deletions cut 4 bases from V and 2 bases from J, with 12 bases between. The CDR3 loop spans 14 amino acids. Germline V CDR1 and CDR2: SGDLS, YYNGEE. The CDR3 region is CASSSGGMQETQYF. The CDR3, as DNA: TGTGCCAGCAGCTCGGGCGGGATGCAAGAGACCCAGTACTTC.

The V gene is TRBV29-1, the J gene TRBJ1-2, with D possibly matching TRBD1 (5 bases). CDR1 SQVTM and CDR2 ANQGSEA come from the germline V gene. V was trimmed by 4 bases and J by 2 bases, leaving 17 bases between them. The CDR3 has 15 amino acids. The CDR3 sequence is CSVVGGRGGNYGYTF. In DNA, the CDR3 is TGCAGCGTTGTCGGAGGACGGGGGGGAAACTATGGCTACACCTTC.

This chain uses TRBV28 with TRBJ1-5, with D maybe TRBD1 (5 bases). This CDR3 has 13 amino acids. Trimming took off 2 bases at V and 7 bases at J, with 9 bases between the two ends. Germline lookup yields CDR1 MDHEN and CDR2 SYDVKM. CDR3 residues: CASSLKGRQPQHF. The CDR3 DNA reads as TGTGCCAGCAGTTTAAAGGGGAGGCAGCCCCAGCATTTT.

The rearrangement uses TRBV18 and TRBJ2-5; 8 bases map to TRBD2. The CDR3 is 18 amino acids. The V gene end was trimmed by 3 bases and the J gene end by 1 base; junction bases not matched to a gene: 13. Germline V gives CDR1 KGHSH, CDR2 LQKENI. The CDR3 DNA is TGTGCCAGCTCACCTGACCGACGGGGGGGCCGCAGCCAAGAGACCCAGTACTTC. This codes for CASSPDRRGGRSQETQYF.

This chain joins TRBV5-1 and TRBJ2-6, with TRBD1 matching 8 bases. Germline trimming cut 0 bases from V and 0 bases from J; bases unmatched to any gene: 2. The length of the CDR3 is 17 residues. The germline V gene has CDR1 SGHRS and CDR2 YFSETQ. The CDR3 bases are TGCGCCAGCAGCTTGGGACAGGGGAGCTCTGGGGCCAACGTCCTGACTTTC. Translated, it gives CASSLGQGSSGANVLTF.

The chain combines TRBV5-4 with TRBJ2-1, with TRBD2 matching 16 bases. CDR1 is SGHNT and CDR2 is YYREEE in the germline V gene (reference sequence). The CDR3 runs 20 residues. Losses at the gene ends were 3 bases for V and 5 bases for J; bases not matched to a gene: 14. The DNA for the CDR3 is TGTGCCAGCAGCTCCTTCCTGGGACTAGCGGGAGGGAGGACCCACAATGAGCAGTTCTTC. Residues: CASSSFLGLAGGRTHNEQFF. Looking up the rest from reference TRBV5-4 and TRBJ2-1 gives the full variable domain: ETGVTQSPTHLIKTRGQQVTLRCSSQSGHNTVSWYQQALGQGPQFIFQYYREEENGRGNFPPRFSGLQFPNYSSELNVNALELDDSALYLCASSSFLGLAGGRTHNEQFFGPGTRLTVL.

V and J are TRBV6-6 and TRBJ2-1, with TRBD1 matching 10 bases. This CDR3 is built from 14 residues. Germline V CDR1 and CDR2: MNHNY, SVGAGI (reference sequence). The V gene end was trimmed by 6 bases and the J gene end by 6 bases; junction bases not matched to a gene: 5. This CDR3 is CASRPGTGANEQFF. CDR3 bases: TGTGCCAGCAGACCCGGGACAGGGGCCAATGAGCAGTTCTTC.

This chain links TRBV28 with TRBJ2-7; 7 positions match TRBD1. The CDR3 is 13 amino acids. V trimming: 11 bases; J trimming: 0 bases; junction bases outside the gene matches: 7. The germline CDR1 and CDR2 sequences are MDHEN and SYDVKM. The CDR3 sequence: CAGQATHSYEQYF. The CDR3 nucleotides are TGTGCCGGACAGGCAACCCACTCCTACGAGCAGTACTTC.

This chain links TRBV15 with TRBJ1-1; D not resolved. From germline, CDR1 is LNHNV and CDR2 YYDKDF (reference sequence). V lost 10 bases, J lost 3 bases, and 18 bases lay in between. This CDR3 region has 14 residues. CDR3 nucleotides: TGTGCCAGCGGGAGGGAGGCGGGGTACACTGAAGCTTTCTTT. It encodes CASGREAGYTEAFF.

The gene calls are TRBV6-1 and TRBJ1-2; a weak D match, TRBD1 (5 bases). V gave up 8 bases and J gave up 7 bases, with 23 bases separating them. Germline values: CDR1 MNHNS, CDR2 SASEGT. CDR3 size: 15 residues. The CDR3 here is CASSGGPAMVGGYTF. The CDR3 nucleotides read TGTGCCAGCTCCGGGGGACCGGCCATGGTCGGTGGCTACACCTTC.

The V and J genes are TRBV7-8 and TRBJ1-1; 7 positions agree with TRBD1. In germline, CDR1 is SGHVS, CDR2 FQNEAQ. This CDR3 spans 13 amino acids. Losses at the gene ends were 5 bases for V and 4 bases for J; bases not matched to a gene: 4. The CDR3 DNA reads as TGTGCCAGCAGCCTCTACAGGGGCACTGAAGCTTTCTTT. Amino acids: CASSLYRGTEAFF.

The V and J genes are TRBV6-5 and TRBJ2-2, with 7 bases matching TRBD1. Germline V gene sequence: CDR1 MNHEY, CDR2 SVGAGI. CDR3 size: 15 residues. Trimming at V came to 5 bases and at J to 4 bases, leaving 7 bases not matched to a gene. CDR3 region: CASSRDRGSTGELFF. The CDR3 region has the DNA TGTGCCAGCAGTCGGGACAGAGGAAGCACCGGGGAGCTGTTTTTT.

The V gene is TRBV19, the J gene TRBJ1-5, with 8 bases matching TRBD1. Germline CDR1 reads LNHDA; CDR2 reads SQIVND (reference sequence). J gave up 7 bases and V 7 bases, and 6 bases lay outside the gene matches. This CDR3 region has 13 residues. This CDR3 reads CASTDRDGQPQHF. The CDR3 DNA sequence: TGTGCCAGTACGGACAGGGATGGGCAGCCCCAGCATTTT.